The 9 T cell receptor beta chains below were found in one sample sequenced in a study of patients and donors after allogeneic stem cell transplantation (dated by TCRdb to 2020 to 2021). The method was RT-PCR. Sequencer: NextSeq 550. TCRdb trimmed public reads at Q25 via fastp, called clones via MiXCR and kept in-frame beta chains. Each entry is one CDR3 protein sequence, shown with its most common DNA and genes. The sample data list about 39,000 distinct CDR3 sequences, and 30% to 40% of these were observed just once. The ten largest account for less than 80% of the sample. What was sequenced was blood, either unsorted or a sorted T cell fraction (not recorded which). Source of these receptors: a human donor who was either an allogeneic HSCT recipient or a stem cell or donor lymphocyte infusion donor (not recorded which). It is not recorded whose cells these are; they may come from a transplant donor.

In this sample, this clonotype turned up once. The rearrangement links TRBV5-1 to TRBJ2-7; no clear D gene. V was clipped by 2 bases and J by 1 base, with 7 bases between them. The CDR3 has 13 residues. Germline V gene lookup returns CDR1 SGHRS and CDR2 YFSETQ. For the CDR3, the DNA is TGCGCCAGCAGCTTCACAGTGTCCTACGAGCAGTACTTC. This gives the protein CASSFTVSYEQYF.

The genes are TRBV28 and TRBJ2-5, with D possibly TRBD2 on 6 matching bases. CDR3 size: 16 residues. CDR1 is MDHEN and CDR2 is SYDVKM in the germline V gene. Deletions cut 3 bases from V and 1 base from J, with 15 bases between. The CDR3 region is CASSFRREGLQETQYF. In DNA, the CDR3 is TGTGCCAGCAGTTTTCGGAGGGAAGGACTCCAAGAGACCCAGTACTTC.

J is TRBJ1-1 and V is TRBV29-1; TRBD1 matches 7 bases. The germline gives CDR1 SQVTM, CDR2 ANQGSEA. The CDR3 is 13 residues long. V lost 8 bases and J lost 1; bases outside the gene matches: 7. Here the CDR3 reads CSSPGTANTEAFF. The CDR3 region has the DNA TGCAGCTCTCCCGGGACAGCGAACACTGAAGCTTTCTTT.

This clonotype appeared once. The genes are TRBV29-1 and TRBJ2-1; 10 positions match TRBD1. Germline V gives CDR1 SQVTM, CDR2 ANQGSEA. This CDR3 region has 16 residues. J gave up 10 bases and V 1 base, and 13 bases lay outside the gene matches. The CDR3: CSVEGYRTGGLREQFF. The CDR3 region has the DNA TGCAGCGTTGAAGGTTATAGGACAGGGGGACTTCGGGAGCAGTTCTTC.

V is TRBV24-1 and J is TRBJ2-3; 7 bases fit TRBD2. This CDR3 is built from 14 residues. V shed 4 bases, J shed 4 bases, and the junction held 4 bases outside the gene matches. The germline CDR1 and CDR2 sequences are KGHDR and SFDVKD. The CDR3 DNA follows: TGTGCCACCAGTGAGCCTGGGGGGGCAGATACGCAGTATTTT. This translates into CATSEPGGADTQYF.

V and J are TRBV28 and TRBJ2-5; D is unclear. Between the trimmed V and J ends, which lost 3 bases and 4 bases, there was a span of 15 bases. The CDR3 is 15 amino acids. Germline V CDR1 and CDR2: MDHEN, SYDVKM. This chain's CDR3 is CASSLDAPLRETQYF. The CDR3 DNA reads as TGTGCCAGCAGTTTGGATGCTCCGCTGAGAGAGACCCAGTACTTC.

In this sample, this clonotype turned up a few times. DNA of the CDR3: TGTGCCAGCAGCTGGAGGGCCTTCGGGGAGCTGTTTTTT. Translation: CASSWRAFGELFF. The chain combines TRBV7-9 with TRBJ2-2; D perhaps matches TRBD2 (6 bases). Germline assignment: CDR1 SEHNR and CDR2 FQNEAQ (reference sequence). Trimming stripped 4 bases from V and 7 bases from J, with 10 bases between. The CDR3 has 13 amino acids.

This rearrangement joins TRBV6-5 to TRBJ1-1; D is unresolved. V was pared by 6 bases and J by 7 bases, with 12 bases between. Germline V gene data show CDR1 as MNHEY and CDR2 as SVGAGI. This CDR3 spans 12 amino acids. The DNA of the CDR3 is TGTGCCAGCAGGGCCCCGGGCCTTGAAGCTTTCTTT. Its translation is CASRAPGLEAFF.

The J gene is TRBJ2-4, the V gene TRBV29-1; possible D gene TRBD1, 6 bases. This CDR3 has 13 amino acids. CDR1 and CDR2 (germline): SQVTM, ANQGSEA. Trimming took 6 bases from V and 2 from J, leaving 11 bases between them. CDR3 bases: TGCAGCGTCTCCAGGGGAACCAAAAACATTCAGTACTTC. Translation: CSVSRGTKNIQYF.